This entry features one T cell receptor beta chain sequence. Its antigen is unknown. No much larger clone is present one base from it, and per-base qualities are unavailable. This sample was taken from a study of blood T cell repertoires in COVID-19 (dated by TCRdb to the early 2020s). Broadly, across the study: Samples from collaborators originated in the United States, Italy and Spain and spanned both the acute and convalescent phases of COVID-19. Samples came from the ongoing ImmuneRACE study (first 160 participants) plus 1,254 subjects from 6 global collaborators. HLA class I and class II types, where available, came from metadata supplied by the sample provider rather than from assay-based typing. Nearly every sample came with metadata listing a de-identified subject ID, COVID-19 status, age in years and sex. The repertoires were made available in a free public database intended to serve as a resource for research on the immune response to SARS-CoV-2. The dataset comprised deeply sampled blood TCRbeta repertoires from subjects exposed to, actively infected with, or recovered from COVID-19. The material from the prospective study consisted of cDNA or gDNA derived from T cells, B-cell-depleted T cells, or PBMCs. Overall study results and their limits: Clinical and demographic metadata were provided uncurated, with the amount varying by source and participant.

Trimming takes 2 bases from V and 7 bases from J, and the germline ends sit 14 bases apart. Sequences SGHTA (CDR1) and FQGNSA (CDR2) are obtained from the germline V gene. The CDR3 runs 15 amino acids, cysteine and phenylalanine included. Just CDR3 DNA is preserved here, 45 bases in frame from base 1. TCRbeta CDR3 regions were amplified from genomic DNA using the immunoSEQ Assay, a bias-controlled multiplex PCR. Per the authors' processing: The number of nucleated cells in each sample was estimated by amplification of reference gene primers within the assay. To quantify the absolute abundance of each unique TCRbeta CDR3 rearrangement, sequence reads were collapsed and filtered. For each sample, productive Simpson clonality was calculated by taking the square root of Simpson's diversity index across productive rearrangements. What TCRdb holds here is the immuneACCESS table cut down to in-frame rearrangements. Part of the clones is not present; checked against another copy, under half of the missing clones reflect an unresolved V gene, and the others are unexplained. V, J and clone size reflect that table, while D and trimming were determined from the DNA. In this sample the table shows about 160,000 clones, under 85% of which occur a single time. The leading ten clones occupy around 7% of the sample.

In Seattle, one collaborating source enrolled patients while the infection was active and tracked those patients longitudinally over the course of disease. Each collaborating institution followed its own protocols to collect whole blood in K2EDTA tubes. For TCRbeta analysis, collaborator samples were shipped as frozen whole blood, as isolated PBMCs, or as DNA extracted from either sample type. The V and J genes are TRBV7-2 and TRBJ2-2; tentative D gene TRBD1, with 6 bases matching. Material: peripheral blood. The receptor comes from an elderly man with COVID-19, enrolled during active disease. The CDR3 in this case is CASSLSAGVDGELFF. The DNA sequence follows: TGTGCCAGCAGCTTAAGTGCAGGGGTTGACGGGGAGCTGTTTTTT.